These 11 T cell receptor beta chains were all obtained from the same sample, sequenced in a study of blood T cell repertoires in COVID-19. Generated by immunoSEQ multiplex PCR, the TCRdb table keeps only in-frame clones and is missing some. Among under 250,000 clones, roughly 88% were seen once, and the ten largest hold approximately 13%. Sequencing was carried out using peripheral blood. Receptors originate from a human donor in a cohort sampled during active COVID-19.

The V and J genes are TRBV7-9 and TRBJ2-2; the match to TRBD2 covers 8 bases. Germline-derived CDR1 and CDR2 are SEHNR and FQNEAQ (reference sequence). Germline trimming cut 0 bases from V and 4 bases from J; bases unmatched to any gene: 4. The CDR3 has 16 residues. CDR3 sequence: CASSLAREGLTGELFF. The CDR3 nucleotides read TGTGCCAGCAGCTTAGCACGGGAGGGCCTCACCGGGGAGCTGTTTTTT.

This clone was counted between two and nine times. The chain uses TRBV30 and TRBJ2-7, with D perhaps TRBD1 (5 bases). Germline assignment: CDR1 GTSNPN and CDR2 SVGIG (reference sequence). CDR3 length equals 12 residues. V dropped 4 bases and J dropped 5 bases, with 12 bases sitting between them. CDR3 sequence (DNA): TGTGCCTGGACCAGGGCGACCCACGAGCAGTACTTC. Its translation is CAWTRATHEQYF.

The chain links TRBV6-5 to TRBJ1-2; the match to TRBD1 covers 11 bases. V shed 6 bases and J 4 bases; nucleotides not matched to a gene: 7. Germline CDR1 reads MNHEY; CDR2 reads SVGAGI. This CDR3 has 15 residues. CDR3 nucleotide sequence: TGTGCCAGCAGGGGCGCCGGGACAGGGGGCTATGGCTACACCTTC. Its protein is CASRGAGTGGYGYTF.

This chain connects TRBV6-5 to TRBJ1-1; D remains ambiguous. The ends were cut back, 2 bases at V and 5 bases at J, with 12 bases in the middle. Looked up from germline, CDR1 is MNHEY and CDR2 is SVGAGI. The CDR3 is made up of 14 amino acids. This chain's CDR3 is CASSYDGARTEAFF. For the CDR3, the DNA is TGTGCCAGCAGTTACGACGGAGCGAGGACTGAAGCTTTCTTT.

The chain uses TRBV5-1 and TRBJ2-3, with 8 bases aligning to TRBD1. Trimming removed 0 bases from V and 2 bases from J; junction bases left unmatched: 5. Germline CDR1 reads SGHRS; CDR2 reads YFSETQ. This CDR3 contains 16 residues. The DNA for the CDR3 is TGCGCCAGCAGCTTGGCCCTGACAGGGGTCACAGATACGCAGTATTTT. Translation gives CASSLALTGVTDTQYF.

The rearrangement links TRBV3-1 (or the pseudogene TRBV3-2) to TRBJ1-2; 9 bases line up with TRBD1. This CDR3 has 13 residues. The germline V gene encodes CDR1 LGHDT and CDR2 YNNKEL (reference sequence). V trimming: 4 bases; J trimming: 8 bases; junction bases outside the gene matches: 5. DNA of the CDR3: TGTGCCAGCAGCCCAAGGACAGGGGACGGCTACACCTTC. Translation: CASSPRTGDGYTF.

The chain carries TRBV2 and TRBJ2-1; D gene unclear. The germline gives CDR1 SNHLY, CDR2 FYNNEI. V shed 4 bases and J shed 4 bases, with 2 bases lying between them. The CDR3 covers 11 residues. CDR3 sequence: CASSAYNEQFF. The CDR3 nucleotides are TGTGCCAGCAGTGCGTACAATGAGCAGTTCTTC.

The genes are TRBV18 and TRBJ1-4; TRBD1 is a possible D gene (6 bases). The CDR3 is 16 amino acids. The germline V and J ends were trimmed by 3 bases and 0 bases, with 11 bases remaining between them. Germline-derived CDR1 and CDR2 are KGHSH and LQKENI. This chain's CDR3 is CASSPRDTTTNEKLFF. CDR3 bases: TGTGCCAGCTCACCTAGGGACACCACAACTAATGAAAAACTGTTTTTT.

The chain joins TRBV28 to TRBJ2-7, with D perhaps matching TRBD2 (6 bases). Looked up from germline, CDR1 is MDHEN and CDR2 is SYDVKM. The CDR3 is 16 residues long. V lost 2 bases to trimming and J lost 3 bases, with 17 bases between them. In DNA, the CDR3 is TGTGCCAGCAGTTTAAGGTCGAGGACTACCCACTACGAGCAGTACTTC. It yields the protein CASSLRSRTTHYEQYF.

As DNA, the CDR3 is TGTGCCAGCAGACGGGGACTAGCCCTGAACACCGGGGAGCTGTTTTTT. Its protein is CASRRGLALNTGELFF. The chain has TRBV28 and TRBJ2-2; 9 nucleotides match TRBD2. The V gene end was trimmed by 6 bases and the J gene end by 1 base; junction bases not matched to a gene: 6. The CDR3 length is 16 residues. The germline V gene has CDR1 MDHEN and CDR2 SYDVKM.

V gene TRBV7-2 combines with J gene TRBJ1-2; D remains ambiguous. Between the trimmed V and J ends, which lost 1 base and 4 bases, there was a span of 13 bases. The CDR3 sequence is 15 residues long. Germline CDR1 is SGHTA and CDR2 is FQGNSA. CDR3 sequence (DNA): TGTGCCAGCAGCTTAGATTCCGGGGATTTCTATGGCTACACCTTC. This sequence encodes CASSLDSGDFYGYTF.